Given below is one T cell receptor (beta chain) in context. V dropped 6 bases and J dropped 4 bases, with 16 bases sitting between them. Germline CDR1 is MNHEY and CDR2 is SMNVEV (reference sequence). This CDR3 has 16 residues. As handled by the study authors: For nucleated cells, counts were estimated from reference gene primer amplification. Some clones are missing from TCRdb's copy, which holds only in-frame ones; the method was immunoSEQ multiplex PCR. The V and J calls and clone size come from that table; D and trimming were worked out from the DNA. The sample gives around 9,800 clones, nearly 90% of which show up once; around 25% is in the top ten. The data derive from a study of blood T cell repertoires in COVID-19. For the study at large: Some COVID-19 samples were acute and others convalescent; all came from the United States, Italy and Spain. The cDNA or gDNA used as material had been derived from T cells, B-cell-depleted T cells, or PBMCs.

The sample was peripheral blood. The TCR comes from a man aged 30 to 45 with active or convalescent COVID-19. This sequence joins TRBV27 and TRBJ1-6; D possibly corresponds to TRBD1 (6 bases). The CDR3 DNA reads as TGTGCCAGCAGGCTCGGACAGAACCTTTATAATTCACCCCTCCACTTT. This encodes CASRLGQNLYNSPLHF.